This T cell receptor beta chain derives from a study of post-analysis software for immune sequencing data. Overall study: Relapsing-remitting, secondary progressive and progressive-relapsing multiple sclerosis were all included among the disease courses. Whole-study results and caveats: About 5 TRBV segments appeared more often in patients than in controls, and TRBV5-6, TRBV5-1 and TRBV20-1 were among these. Multiple sclerosis patients showed significantly lower normalized Chao1 diversity than controls did. With F measure, samples from one preparation batch clustered together strongly.

Unique molecular identifiers featured in each of the TCR beta cDNA libraries. The authors obtained 400,000 to 600,000 cDNA molecules from roughly 1 to 10 million T cells. TCRdb independently ran MiXCR on the PCR reads; one entry per CDR3 protein. The table has around 440,000 distinct CDR3 sequences, 45% seen once. This clonotype was seen only a few times. Its antigen is still unknown. CDR1 and CDR2 (germline): SGHRS, YFSETQ. The CDR3 loop spans 13 amino acids. The ends were cut back, 7 bases at V and 7 bases at J, with 15 bases in the middle. The rearrangement joins TRBV5-1 to TRBJ2-1; D may be TRBD1 (5 bases). The origin of this receptor is a girl between 10 and 17 years old with multiple sclerosis. The sequenced sample was blood. The CDR3 region is CASRSGFRNEQFF. The CDR3, as DNA: TGCGCCAGCCGCTCAGGGTTTAGGAATGAGCAGTTCTTC.